This T cell receptor (beta chain) was recovered during a study of cytomegalovirus exposure and HLA in healthy donors. Study-level information: An early release of data contained about 85 million unique TCRs, which came from HLA-typed donors. Study results and caveats: Earlier findings revealed that most TCR beta V segments proved productive either about 87% or about 30% of the time. A few of the chains that were CMV-associated were confirmed in vitro to be specific for CMV antigens.

CDR3 size: 14 residues. Losses at the gene ends were 4 bases for V and 9 bases for J; bases not matched to a gene: 12. Looked up from germline, CDR1 is LNHDA and CDR2 is SQIVND (reference sequence). The study ran its PCR with 60 Vbeta and 13 Jbeta primers. Repertoires were generated with immunoSEQ multiplex PCR, while TCRdb's copy carries only in-frame clones and drops some. The table records some 120,000 clones, 81% of them present only once. In the case of this clone: Its antigen remains unidentified.

The receptor was derived from a man younger than 35 in good health and CMV-seronegative. This rearrangement joins TRBV19 to TRBJ2-7; 7 bases match TRBD1. Sequences were obtained from PBMCs. This chain's CDR3 is CASSTTGWTRGQYF. For the CDR3, the DNA is TGTGCCAGTAGTACGACAGGGTGGACCAGGGGGCAGTACTTC.